This T cell receptor beta chain was sequenced for a study of T-cell reconstitution after alpha-beta-depleted transplantation in children. The study, taken as a whole, reports: From surviving recipient T cells and thymic progenitors came the high day-60 TCRbeta diversity observed in some patients. In patients about two months after transplant, alpha-beta T cells reportedly arose from several hundred expanded graft clones. T-cell counts and diversity at one year post-transplant came mainly from newly produced T cells.

The CDR3 has 12 amino acids. The germline V gene encodes CDR1 DFQATT and CDR2 SNEGSKA (reference sequence). V was shortened by 3 bases and J by 7 bases, with 12 bases between the two germline ends. Unique molecular identifiers were built into the TCRbeta library. Each CDR3 protein gets one entry after TCRdb re-called the PCR reads with MiXCR. The table has 240,000 or so distinct CDR3 sequences, roughly 8% seen once. This clonotype was recorded at least ten times. Its cognate antigen is unknown. The input for sequencing was PBMCs, mostly from graft donor cells, taken 180 days after TCRalphabeta/CD19-depleted stem cell transplant. The sequence derives from a male patient under 18 who had a stem cell transplant for acute lymphoblastic leukemia, so the T cells may come from the graft donor. The chain combines TRBV20-1 with TRBJ1-2; no clear D. The CDR3 DNA is TGCAGTGCTAGCCCCCCCCGAGGTGGCTACACCTTC. It yields the protein CSASPPRGGYTF.